These 18 T cell receptor beta chains were sequenced from one sample in a study of beta chain features in type 1 diabetes. Investigators reverse transcribed all isolated RNA, so they sequenced expressed TCRB transcripts. Clones were read by immunoSEQ multiplex PCR, and TCRdb kept only the in-frame ones, dropping some. The table lists some 180,000 clones, about 13% of them singletons. The sequencing sample was made of central memory CD4+ T cells from blood. These receptors came from a woman younger than 35 in good health.

The rearrangement joins TRBV28 to TRBJ2-7; tentative D call: TRBD1 (6 bases). Trimming took off 1 base at V and 7 bases at J, with 17 bases between the two ends. Germline-derived CDR1 and CDR2 are MDHEN and SYDVKM. There are 15 residues in the CDR3. CDR3 in DNA: TGTGCCAGCAGTTTATCCAATAAGCCAAGGGGGGAGCAGTACTTC. This gives the protein CASSLSNKPRGEQYF.

This clone was observed a handful of times. V usage is TRBV5-4 and J usage is TRBJ2-2; possible D gene TRBD1, 6 bases. The CDR3 totals 16 residues. Trimming removed 0 bases at V and 2 bases at J, with 11 bases between. Germline V lookup: CDR1 SGHNT, CDR2 YYREEE (reference sequence). CDR3 region: CASSLGQVGNTGELFF. In DNA, the CDR3 is TGTGCCAGCAGCTTGGGACAGGTGGGAAACACCGGGGAGCTGTTTTTT.

This clone has just a few counts. The chain links TRBV7-2 to TRBJ2-3, with 11 bases lining up with TRBD2. This CDR3 region has 17 residues. Germline CDR1 reads SGHTA; CDR2 reads FQGNSA. The V segment lost 5 bases and the J segment 3 bases; nucleotides outside the gene matches: 10. In nucleotides, the CDR3 is TGTGCCAGCAGCCCACGGAGGGCTAGCGGGAGGACAGATACGCAGTATTTT. Protein sequence: CASSPRRASGRTDTQYF. Filled out from reference TRBV7-2 and TRBJ2-3, the complete variable domain reads GAGVSQSPSNKVTEKGKDVELRCDPISGHTALYWYRQSLGQGLEFLIYFQGNSAPDKSGLPSDRFSAERTGGSVSTLTIQRTQQEDSAVYLCASSPRRASGRTDTQYFGPGTRLTVL.

This clone was observed a handful of times. The chain employs TRBV2 and TRBJ1-1; TRBD1 is a possible D gene (5 bases). CDR1 is SNHLY, CDR2 FYNNEI, per germline. The length of the CDR3 is 13 residues. The V end was cut by 5 bases, the J end by 5 bases, with 12 bases between. This chain's CDR3 is CASSYRTLTEAFF. In nucleotides, the CDR3 is TGTGCCAGCAGTTACAGGACCTTAACTGAAGCTTTCTTT.

The chain is built from TRBV30 and TRBJ2-5; 11 bases align to TRBD2. CDR3 length: 15 amino acids. Germline assignment: CDR1 GTSNPN and CDR2 SVGIG (reference sequence). The V and J ends lost 4 bases and 7 bases, in that order; junction bases with no gene match: 11. CDR3 sequence (DNA): TGTGCCTGGATCTCTTTAGCGGGAGGGGTAGGGACCCAGTACTTC. It codes for CAWISLAGGVGTQYF.

The V gene is TRBV5-1, the J gene TRBJ1-4; D possibly corresponds to TRBD1 (6 bases). Germline-derived CDR1 and CDR2 are SGHRS and YFSETQ. With 2 bases removed from V and 11 bases from J, the gap between germline ends came to 16 bases. The CDR3 sequence is 14 residues long. CDR3 coding DNA: TGCGCCAGCAGCTTTGCTGGGACACGCGATAAACTGTTTTTT. Translation: CASSFAGTRDKLFF.

This chain joins TRBV27 and TRBJ1-1, with D possibly being TRBD1 (5 bases). Germline V gene sequence: CDR1 MNHEY, CDR2 SMNVEV (reference sequence). V lost 4 bases and J lost 7, with 16 bases in between. The CDR3 consists of 14 residues. CDR3 loop: CASSYLKGAGEAFF. In nucleotides, the CDR3 is TGTGCCAGCAGTTACCTTAAAGGGGCTGGTGAAGCTTTCTTT.

The gene calls are TRBV9 and TRBJ2-1; weak D call: TRBD2 (7 bases). CDR3 length: 14 residues. Germline V gene sequence: CDR1 SGDLS, CDR2 YYNGEE. Trimming removed 4 bases from V and 8 bases from J, with 16 bases in between. CDR3 nucleotide sequence: TGTGCCAGCAGCCCATCGCAGGGGAGGGATGAGCAGTTCTTC. Protein product: CASSPSQGRDEQFF.

The J gene is TRBJ2-5, the V gene TRBV30, with 7 nucleotides matching TRBD1. CDR3 length equals 13 residues. The germline V gene has CDR1 GTSNPN and CDR2 SVGIG (reference sequence). V lost 1 base to trimming and J lost 5 bases; unmatched junction nucleotides: 4. This CDR3 is CAWSGGGRETQYF. The CDR3 DNA sequence: TGTGCCTGGAGTGGAGGGGGCAGGGAGACCCAGTACTTC.

This chain joins TRBV9 and TRBJ2-2; 11 bases map to TRBD2. V trimming: 5 bases; J trimming: 6 bases; junction bases outside the gene matches: 6. The germline V gene has CDR1 SGDLS and CDR2 YYNGEE. CDR3 length: 15 amino acids. CDR3 sequence reads: CASRALAGGPGELFF. For the CDR3, the DNA is TGTGCCAGCAGGGCCCTAGCGGGAGGCCCCGGGGAGCTGTTTTTT.

The chain combines TRBV18 with TRBJ2-7; 11 bases agree with TRBD1. From germline, CDR1 is KGHSH and CDR2 LQKENI. Trimming removed 5 bases from V and 1 base from J; junction bases left unmatched: 4. The CDR3 is 15 amino acids. DNA for the CDR3: TGTGCCAGCTCAGCGGGACAGGGGGGGTCCTACGAGCAGTACTTC. It is translated as CASSAGQGGSYEQYF.

The sample holds a few counts of this clone. This chain joins TRBV18 and TRBJ2-6; no definite D call. This CDR3 contains 15 residues. The germline gives CDR1 KGHSH, CDR2 LQKENI. V gave up 6 bases and J gave up 0 bases, with 9 bases separating them. The CDR3 reads CASSPTSSGANVLTF. The CDR3 coding sequence is TGTGCCAGCTCGCCTACCTCCTCTGGGGCCAACGTCCTGACTTTC.

This clone was observed a handful of times. This sample also contains other DNA sequences that code for the same CDR3. This rearrangement joins TRBV7-9 to TRBJ1-1; no firm D call. V lost 1 base, J lost 1 base, and 7 bases lay in between. The CDR3 loop spans 14 amino acids. CDR1 is SEHNR and CDR2 is FQNEAQ in the germline V gene (reference sequence). The CDR3 bases are TGTGCCAGCAGCTTAGGGGGAGGGAACACTGAAGCTTTCTTT. This translates into CASSLGGGNTEAFF.

This rearrangement joins TRBV25-1 to TRBJ1-4; 10 positions match TRBD1. V gave up 2 bases and J gave up 7 bases; unmatched junction bases: 7. CDR1 is MGHDK, CDR2 SYGVNS, per germline. This CDR3 has 16 residues. The DNA of the CDR3 is TGTGCCAGCAGTGAAAAGAGACAGGGGGCGAGTGAAAAACTGTTTTTT. Protein sequence: CASSEKRQGASEKLFF.

The chain employs TRBV7-2 and TRBJ1-5; D is perhaps TRBD1 (5 bases). V shed 7 bases and J shed 3 bases, with 16 bases lying between them. The germline CDR1 and CDR2 sequences are SGHTA and FQGNSA. This CDR3 has 15 residues. The CDR3 here is CASTLVAGDNQPQHF. CDR3 bases: TGTGCCAGCACCCTAGTCGCGGGGGACAATCAGCCCCAGCATTTT.

This clone was observed a few times. The chain couples TRBV19 to TRBJ2-1; TRBD2 aligns across 12 bases. V was clipped by 4 bases and J by 4 bases; unmatched bases: 11. Germline CDR1 and CDR2: LNHDA and SQIVND (reference sequence). The CDR3 is 18 residues long. In nucleotides, the CDR3 is TGTGCCAGTAGTAAGACTAGCGGGAGCCTTGAGGCTTACAATGAGCAGTTCTTC. It yields the protein CASSKTSGSLEAYNEQFF.

This chain joins TRBV6-1 and TRBJ2-1, with 9 bases matching TRBD2. J was trimmed by 4 bases and V by 7 bases; bases with no gene match: 5. Germline V lookup: CDR1 MNHNS, CDR2 SASEGT. The CDR3 totals 14 residues. CDR3 residues: CASIKLAGYNEQFF. CDR3 nucleotides: TGTGCCAGCATAAAACTAGCGGGTTACAATGAGCAGTTCTTC.

The chain uses TRBV28 and TRBJ2-1; 14 nucleotides align to TRBD2. In germline, CDR1 is MDHEN, CDR2 SYDVKM. CDR3 length: 15 amino acids. Trimming removed 8 bases from V and 7 bases from J; junction bases left unmatched: 7. The CDR3 DNA reads TGTGCCAGCGCGCCCGGGACTAGCGGGAGAAATGAGCAGTTCTTC. Protein: CASAPGTSGRNEQFF.